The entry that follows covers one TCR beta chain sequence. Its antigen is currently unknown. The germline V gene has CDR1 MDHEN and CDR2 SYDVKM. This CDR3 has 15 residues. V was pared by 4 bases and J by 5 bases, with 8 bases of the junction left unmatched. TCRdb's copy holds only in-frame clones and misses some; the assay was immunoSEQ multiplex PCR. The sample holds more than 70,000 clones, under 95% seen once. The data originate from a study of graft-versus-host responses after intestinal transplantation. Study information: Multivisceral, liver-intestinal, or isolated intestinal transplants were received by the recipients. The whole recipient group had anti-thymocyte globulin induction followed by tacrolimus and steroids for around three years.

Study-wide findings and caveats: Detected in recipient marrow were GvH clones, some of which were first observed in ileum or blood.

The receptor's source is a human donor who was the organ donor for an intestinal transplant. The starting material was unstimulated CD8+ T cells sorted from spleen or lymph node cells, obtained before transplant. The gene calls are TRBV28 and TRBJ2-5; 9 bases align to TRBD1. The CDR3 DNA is TGTGCCAGCAGTTACACACAGGGGGCAGGGGAGACCCAGTACTTC. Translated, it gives CASSYTQGAGETQYF.